The T cell receptor (beta chain) under discussion was sequenced for a study of T cell repertoires in cytomegalovirus infection. Study-level background: Through public TCR beta signatures, both CMV infection and matching HLA type were indicated.

Study conclusions and caveats: Predominance within the ex vivo response was attributable to HLA-C-restricted CMV-specific TCR beta clonotypes.

On this clonotype: What it recognizes is unknown.

CDR1 and CDR2 from the germline V gene are MDHEN and SYDVKM. Trimming at V came to 6 bases and at J to 3 bases, leaving 12 bases not matched to a gene. The CDR3 has 16 residues. TCRdb reanalysed the reads using MiXCR and keeps one entry per CDR3 protein. This sample carries 510,000 or so distinct CDR3 sequences, 26% of them seen once, and the ten largest clones take 13%. J is TRBJ2-5 and V is TRBV28; TRBD1 aligns across 8 bases. Sequenced sample: PBMCs. This clonotype was sampled from a human donor in good health (CMV status not recorded). Some clones in this sample may be carry-over from other donors' samples. Here the CDR3 reads CASRTTGEALKETQYF. The CDR3 region has the DNA TGTGCCAGCAGGACGACAGGGGAGGCCCTAAAAGAGACCCAGTACTTC.